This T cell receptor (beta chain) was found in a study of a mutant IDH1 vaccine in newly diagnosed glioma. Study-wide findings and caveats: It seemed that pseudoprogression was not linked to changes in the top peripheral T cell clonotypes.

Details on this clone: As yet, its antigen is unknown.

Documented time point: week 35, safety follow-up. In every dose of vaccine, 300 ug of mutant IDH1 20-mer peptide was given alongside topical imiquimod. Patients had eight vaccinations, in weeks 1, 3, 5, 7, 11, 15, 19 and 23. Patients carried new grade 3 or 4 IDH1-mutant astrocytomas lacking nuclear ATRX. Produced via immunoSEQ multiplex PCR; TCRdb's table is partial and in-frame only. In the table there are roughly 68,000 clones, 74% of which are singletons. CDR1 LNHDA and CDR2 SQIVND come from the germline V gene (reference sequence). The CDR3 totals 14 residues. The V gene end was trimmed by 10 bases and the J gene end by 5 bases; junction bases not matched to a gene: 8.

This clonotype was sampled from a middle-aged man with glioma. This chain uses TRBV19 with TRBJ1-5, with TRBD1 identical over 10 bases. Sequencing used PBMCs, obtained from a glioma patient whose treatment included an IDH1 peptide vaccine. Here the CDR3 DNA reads TGTGCCACCAGGGACAGGGGAGAGCATCAGCCCCAGCATTTT. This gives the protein CATRDRGEHQPQHF.